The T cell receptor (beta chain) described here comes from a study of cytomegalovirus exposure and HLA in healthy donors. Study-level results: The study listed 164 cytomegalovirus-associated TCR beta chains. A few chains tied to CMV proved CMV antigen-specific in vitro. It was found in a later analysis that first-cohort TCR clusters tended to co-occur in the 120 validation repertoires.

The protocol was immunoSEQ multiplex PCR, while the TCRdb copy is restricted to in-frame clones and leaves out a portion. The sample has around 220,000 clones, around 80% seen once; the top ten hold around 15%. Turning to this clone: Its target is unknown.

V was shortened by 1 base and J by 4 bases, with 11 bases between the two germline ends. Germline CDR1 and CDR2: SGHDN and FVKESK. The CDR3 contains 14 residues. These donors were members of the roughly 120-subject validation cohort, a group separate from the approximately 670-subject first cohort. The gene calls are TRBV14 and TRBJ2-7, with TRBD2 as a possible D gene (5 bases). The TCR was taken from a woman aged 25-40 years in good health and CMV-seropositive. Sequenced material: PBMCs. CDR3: CASSQVRRDYEQYF. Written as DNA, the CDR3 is TGTGCCAGCAGCCAAGTGCGCCGGGATTACGAGCAGTACTTC.